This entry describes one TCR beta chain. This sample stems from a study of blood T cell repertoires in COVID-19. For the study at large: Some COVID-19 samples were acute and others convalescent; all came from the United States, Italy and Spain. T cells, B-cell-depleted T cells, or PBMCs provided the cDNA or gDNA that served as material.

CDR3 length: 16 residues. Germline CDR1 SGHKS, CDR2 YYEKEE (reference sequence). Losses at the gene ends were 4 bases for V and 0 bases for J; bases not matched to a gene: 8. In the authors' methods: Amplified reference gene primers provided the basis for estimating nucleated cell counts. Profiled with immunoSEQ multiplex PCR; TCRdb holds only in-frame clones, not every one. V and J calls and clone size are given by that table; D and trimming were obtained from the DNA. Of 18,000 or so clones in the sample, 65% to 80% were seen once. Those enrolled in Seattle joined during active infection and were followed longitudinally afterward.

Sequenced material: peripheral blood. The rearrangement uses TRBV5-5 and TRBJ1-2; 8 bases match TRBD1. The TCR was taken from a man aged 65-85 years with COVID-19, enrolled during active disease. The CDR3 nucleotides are TGTGCCAGCAGCCGGACAGGGCTGGGTGCTAACTATGGCTACACCTTC. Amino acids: CASSRTGLGANYGYTF.